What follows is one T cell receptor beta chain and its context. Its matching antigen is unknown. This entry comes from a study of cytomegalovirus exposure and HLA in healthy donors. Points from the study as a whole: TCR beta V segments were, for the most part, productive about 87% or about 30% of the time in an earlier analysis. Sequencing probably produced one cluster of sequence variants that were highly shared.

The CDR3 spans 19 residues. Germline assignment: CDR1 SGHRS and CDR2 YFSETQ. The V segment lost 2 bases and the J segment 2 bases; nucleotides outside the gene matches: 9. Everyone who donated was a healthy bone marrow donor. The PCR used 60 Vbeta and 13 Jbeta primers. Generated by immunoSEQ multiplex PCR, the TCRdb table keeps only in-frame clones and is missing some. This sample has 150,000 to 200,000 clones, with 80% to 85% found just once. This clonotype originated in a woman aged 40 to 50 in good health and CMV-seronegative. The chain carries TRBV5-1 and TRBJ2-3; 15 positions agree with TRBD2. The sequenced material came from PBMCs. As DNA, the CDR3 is TGCGCCAGCAGCTTATGGACTAGCGGGAGGGGCAGCGTCACAGATACGCAGTATTTT. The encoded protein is CASSLWTSGRGSVTDTQYF.